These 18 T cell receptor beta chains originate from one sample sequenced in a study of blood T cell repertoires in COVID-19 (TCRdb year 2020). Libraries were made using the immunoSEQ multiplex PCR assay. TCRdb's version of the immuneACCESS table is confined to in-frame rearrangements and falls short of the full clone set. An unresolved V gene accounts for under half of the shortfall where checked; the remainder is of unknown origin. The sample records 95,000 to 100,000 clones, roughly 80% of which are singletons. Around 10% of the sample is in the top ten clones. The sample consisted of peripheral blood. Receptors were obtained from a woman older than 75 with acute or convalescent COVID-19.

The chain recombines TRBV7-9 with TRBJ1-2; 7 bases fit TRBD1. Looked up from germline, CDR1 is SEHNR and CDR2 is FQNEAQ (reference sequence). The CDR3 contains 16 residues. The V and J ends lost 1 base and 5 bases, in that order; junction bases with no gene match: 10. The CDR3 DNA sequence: TGTGCCAGCAGCTTAGAAACAGGCGCAGGGGGGTATGGCTACACCTTC. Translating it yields CASSLETGAGGYGYTF. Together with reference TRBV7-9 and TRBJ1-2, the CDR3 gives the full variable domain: DTGVSQNPRHKITKRGQNVTFRCDPISEHNRLYWYRQTLGQGPEFLTYFQNEAQLEKSRLLSDRFSAERPKGSFSTLEIQRTEQGDSAMYLCASSLETGAGGYGYTFGSGTRLTVV.

This chain's CDR3 is CASSQDGGRVTF. The CDR3 bases are TGTGCCAGCAGCCAAGACGGGGGGCGCGTCACCTTC. The rearrangement joins TRBV3-1 (or the pseudogene TRBV3-2) to TRBJ1-2, with D maybe TRBD1 (6 bases). The CDR3 is made up of 12 amino acids. Between the trimmed V and J ends, which lost 0 bases and 13 bases, there was a span of 12 bases. Germline lookup yields CDR1 LGHDT and CDR2 YNNKEL (reference sequence).

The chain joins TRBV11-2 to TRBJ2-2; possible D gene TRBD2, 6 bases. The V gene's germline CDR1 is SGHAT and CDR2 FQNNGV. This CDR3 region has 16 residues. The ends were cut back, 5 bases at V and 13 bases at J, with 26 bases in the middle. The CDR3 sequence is CASSLGGGRREGGLFF. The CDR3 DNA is TGTGCCAGCAGCCTGGGGGGAGGACGGCGCGAAGGTGGGCTGTTTTTT.

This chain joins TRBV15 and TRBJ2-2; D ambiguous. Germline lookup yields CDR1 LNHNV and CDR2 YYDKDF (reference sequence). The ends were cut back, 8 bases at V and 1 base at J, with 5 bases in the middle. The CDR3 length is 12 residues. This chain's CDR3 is CATYMNTGELFF. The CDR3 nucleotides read TGTGCCACCTATATGAACACCGGGGAGCTGTTTTTT.

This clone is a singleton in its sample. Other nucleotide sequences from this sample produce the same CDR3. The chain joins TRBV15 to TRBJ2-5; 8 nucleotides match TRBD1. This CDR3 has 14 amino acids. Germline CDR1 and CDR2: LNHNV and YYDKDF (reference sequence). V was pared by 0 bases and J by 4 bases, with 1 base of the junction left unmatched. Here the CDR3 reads CATSRDRGRETQYF. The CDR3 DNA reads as TGTGCCACCAGCAGAGACAGGGGGCGAGAGACCCAGTACTTC.

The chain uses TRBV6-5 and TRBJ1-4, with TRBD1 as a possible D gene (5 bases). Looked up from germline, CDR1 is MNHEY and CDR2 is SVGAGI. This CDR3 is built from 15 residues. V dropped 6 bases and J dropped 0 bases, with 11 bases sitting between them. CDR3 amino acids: CASSQGGTTNEKLFF. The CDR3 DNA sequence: TGTGCCAGCAGCCAGGGTGGCACAACTAATGAAAAACTGTTTTTT.

CDR3: CASSEQTGWSTSPLHF. CDR3 in DNA: TGTGCCAGCAGTGAACAGACAGGGTGGAGCACTTCACCCCTCCACTTT. The genes are TRBV6-1 and TRBJ1-6; 7 bases line up with TRBD1. The CDR3 has 16 residues. V gave up 2 bases and J gave up 9 bases; unmatched junction bases: 10. Per germline, CDR1 MNHNS and CDR2 SASEGT.

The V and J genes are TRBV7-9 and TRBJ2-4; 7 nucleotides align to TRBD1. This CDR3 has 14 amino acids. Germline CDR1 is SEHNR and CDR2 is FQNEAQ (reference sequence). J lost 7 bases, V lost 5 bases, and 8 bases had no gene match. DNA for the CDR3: TGTGCCAGCAGCCTGGGGACAGTGGGGAACATTCAGTACTTC. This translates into CASSLGTVGNIQYF.

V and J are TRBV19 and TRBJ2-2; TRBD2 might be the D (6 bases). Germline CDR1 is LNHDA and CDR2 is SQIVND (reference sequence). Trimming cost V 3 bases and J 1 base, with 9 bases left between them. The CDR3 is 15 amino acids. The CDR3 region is CASSMVAVNTGELFF. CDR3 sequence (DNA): TGTGCCAGTAGTATGGTAGCGGTGAACACCGGGGAGCTGTTTTTT.

Here the CDR3 reads CASSFGAGGANIGEKLFF. CDR3 bases: TGCGCCAGCAGCTTTGGGGCAGGGGGCGCGAACATTGGTGAAAAACTGTTTTTT. The rearrangement joins TRBV5-1 to TRBJ1-4; 8 bases line up with TRBD1. CDR1 SGHRS and CDR2 YFSETQ come from the germline V gene. V trimming: 2 bases; J trimming: 7 bases; junction bases outside the gene matches: 16. The CDR3 is made up of 18 amino acids.

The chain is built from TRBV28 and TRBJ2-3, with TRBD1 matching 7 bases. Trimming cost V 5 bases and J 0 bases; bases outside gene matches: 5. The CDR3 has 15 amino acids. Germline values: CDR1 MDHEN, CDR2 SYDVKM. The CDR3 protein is CASSLTGASTDTQYF. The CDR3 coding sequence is TGTGCCAGCAGTCTAACAGGGGCTAGCACAGATACGCAGTATTTT.

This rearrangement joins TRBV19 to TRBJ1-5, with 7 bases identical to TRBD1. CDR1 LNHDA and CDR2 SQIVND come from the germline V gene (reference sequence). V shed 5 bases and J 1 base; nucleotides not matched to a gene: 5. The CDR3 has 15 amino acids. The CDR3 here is CASSGGQISNQPQHF. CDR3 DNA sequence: TGTGCCAGTAGTGGGGGACAGATAAGCAATCAGCCCCAGCATTTT.

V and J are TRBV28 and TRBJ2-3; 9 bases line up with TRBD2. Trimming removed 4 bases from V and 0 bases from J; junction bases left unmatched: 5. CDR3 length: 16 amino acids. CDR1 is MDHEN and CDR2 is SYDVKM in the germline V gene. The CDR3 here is CASSSPAGGSTDTQYF. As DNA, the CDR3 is TGTGCCAGCAGTTCCCCAGCGGGGGGTAGCACAGATACGCAGTATTTT. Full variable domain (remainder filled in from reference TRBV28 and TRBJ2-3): DVKVTQSSRYLVKRTGEKVFLECVQDMDHENMFWYRQDPGLGLRLIYFSYDVKMKEKGDIPEGYSVSREKKERFSLILESASTNQTSMYLCASSSPAGGSTDTQYFGPGTRLTVL.

In DNA, the CDR3 is TGCGCCAGCAGCCCCGGGACGGGGGACAATCAGCCCCAGCATTTT. This translates into CASSPGTGDNQPQHF. This sequence joins TRBV5-1 and TRBJ1-5, with TRBD1 as a possible D gene (5 bases). The CDR3 is 15 residues long. From germline, CDR1 is SGHRS and CDR2 YFSETQ. V was cut by 4 bases and J by 3 bases, with 14 bases left in between.

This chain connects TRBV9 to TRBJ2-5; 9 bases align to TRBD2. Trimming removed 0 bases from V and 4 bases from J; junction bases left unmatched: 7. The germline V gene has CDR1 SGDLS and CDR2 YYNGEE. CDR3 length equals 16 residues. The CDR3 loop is CASSVDLAGFRETQYF. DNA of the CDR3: TGTGCCAGCAGCGTAGATCTAGCGGGGTTTAGAGAGACCCAGTACTTC.

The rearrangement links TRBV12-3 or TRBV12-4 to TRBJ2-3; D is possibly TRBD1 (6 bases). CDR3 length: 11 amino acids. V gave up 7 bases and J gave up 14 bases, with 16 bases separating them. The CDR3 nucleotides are TGTGCCAGCACCTCCCGGGACATATGGTATTTT. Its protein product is CASTSRDIWYF.

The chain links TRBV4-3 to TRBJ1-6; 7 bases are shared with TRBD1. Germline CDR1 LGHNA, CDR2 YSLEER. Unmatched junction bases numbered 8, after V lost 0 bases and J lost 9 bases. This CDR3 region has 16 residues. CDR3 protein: CASSQDPTGSTSPLHF. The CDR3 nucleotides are TGCGCCAGCAGCCAAGATCCGACAGGGAGTACTTCACCCCTCCACTTT.

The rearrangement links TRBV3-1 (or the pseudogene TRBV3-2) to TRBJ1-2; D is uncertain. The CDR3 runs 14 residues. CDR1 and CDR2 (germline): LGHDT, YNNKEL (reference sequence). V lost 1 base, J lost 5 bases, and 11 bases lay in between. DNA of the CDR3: TGTGCCAGCAGCCAAGGTCAACAGCCTTATGGCTACACCTTC. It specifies CASSQGQQPYGYTF.